This T cell receptor (beta chain) was sequenced for a study of T cell responses to AZD1222 COVID-19 vaccine. Overall study findings and caveats: Increases in Spike-specific TCR breadth and depth were seen after two AZD1222 doses. Baseline serostatus was positive in only six AZD1222 recipients.

Repertoires were generated with immunoSEQ multiplex PCR, while TCRdb's copy carries only in-frame clones and drops some. The sample has about 100,000 clones, 70% to 90% seen once. This clone occurred a few times. Its specificity is not known. The CDR3 has 16 residues. After removal of 4 bases from V and 2 bases from J, the junction contained 5 bases not matched to a gene. Germline assignment: CDR1 SEHNR and CDR2 FQNEAQ (reference sequence). This receptor was taken from an adult in good health. The sample was peripheral blood, taken on day 0 of AZD1222 vaccination. The rearrangement links TRBV7-9 to TRBJ1-1, with TRBD1 identical over 12 bases. For the CDR3, the DNA is TGTGCCAGCAGCTCCGGGACAGGGGGCCACAACACTGAAGCTTTCTTT. It specifies CASSSGTGGHNTEAFF.